These 26 T cell receptor beta chains share one sample of origin, sequenced in a study of cytomegalovirus exposure and HLA in healthy donors. It was with 60 Vbeta and 13 Jbeta primers that the PCR ran. Profiling relied on immunoSEQ multiplex PCR, and the TCRdb table lists in-frame clones only, not all of them. The sample shows 95,000 to 150,000 clones, 70% to 85% of them seen only once. The specimen sequenced was PBMCs. The receptors were sampled from a human donor in good health.

The chain combines TRBV2 with TRBJ1-4, with TRBD1 matching 9 bases. Germline V gene lookup returns CDR1 SNHLY and CDR2 FYNNEI. V was pared by 5 bases and J by 8 bases, with 9 bases of the junction left unmatched. The CDR3 spans 15 residues. As DNA, the CDR3 is TGTGCCAGCAGTCCCTGGACAGGGGAGTACGAAAAACTGTTTTTT. It is translated as CASSPWTGEYEKLFF.

The chain is built from TRBV30 and TRBJ2-5, with D maybe TRBD2 (5 bases). The V gene lost 1 base and the J gene lost 5 bases, with 5 bases spanning the gap. CDR1 GTSNPN and CDR2 SVGIG come from the germline V gene (reference sequence). CDR3 length: 11 residues. This chain's CDR3 is CAWSGGETQYF. The DNA for the CDR3 is TGTGCCTGGAGTGGCGGGGAGACCCAGTACTTC.

The rearrangement joins TRBV7-8 to TRBJ1-5; maybe TRBD1 (6 bases). V shed 4 bases and J shed 5 bases, with 9 bases lying between them. The CDR3 length is 13 residues. The germline CDR1 and CDR2 sequences are SGHVS and FQNEAQ. The CDR3 spells CASSWDKDQPQHF. Written as DNA, the CDR3 is TGTGCCAGCAGCTGGGACAAGGATCAGCCCCAGCATTTT.

The chain has TRBV7-3 and TRBJ2-3; 8 bases fit TRBD2. Germline lookup yields CDR1 SGHTA and CDR2 FQGTGA. The CDR3 totals 16 residues. Trimming took 2 bases from V and 9 from J; bases not matched to a gene: 13. The CDR3 reads CASSLGPAGASSTQYF. The CDR3 DNA reads TGTGCCAGCAGCTTAGGGCCAGCGGGAGCCTCATCAACGCAGTATTTT.

This clone was counted only a few times. The genes are TRBV19 and TRBJ1-1; D not certain. Germline V lookup: CDR1 LNHDA, CDR2 SQIVND (reference sequence). Deletions cut 4 bases from V and 7 bases from J, with 10 bases between. This CDR3 spans 12 amino acids. The CDR3 DNA reads as TGTGCCAGTAGTAATCAGTTCGTTGAAGCTTTCTTT. Translating it yields CASSNQFVEAFF.

V and J are TRBV6-5 and TRBJ1-6; weak D call: TRBD1 (5 bases). CDR1 and CDR2 (germline): MNHEY, SVGAGI. The CDR3 is made up of 15 amino acids. V was clipped by 0 bases and J by 6 bases, with 9 bases between them. The CDR3: CASSYSAGINSPLHF. The CDR3 bases are TGTGCCAGCAGTTACTCGGCAGGGATTAATTCACCCCTCCACTTT.

The chain employs TRBV5-6 and TRBJ2-7; TRBD1 aligns across 11 bases. Germline V gene sequence: CDR1 SGHDT, CDR2 YYEEEE. Unmatched junction bases numbered 9, after V lost 4 bases and J lost 3 bases. The CDR3 has 16 residues. CDR3 residues: CASSPLTGTGGYEQYF. The CDR3 nucleotides read TGTGCCAGCAGCCCACTAACCGGGACAGGGGGCTACGAGCAGTACTTC.

The chain combines TRBV4-1 with TRBJ1-1, with 7 nucleotides matching TRBD1. J gave up 7 bases and V 1 base, and 6 bases lay outside the gene matches. The length of the CDR3 is 14 residues. In germline, CDR1 is MGHRA, CDR2 YSYEKL. The CDR3, as DNA: TGCGCCAGCAGCCAAGTAGAGGGGGCCGGTGAAGCTTTCTTT. This translates into CASSQVEGAGEAFF.

The V call is TRBV6-5, the J call TRBJ1-1, with TRBD1 identical over 10 bases. CDR3 size: 16 residues. Germline V gives CDR1 MNHEY, CDR2 SVGAGI. V trimming: 4 bases; J trimming: 5 bases; junction bases outside the gene matches: 10. The CDR3 loop reads CASSSDRQGARTEAFF. DNA for the CDR3: TGTGCCAGCAGTTCCGATCGACAGGGGGCGAGGACTGAAGCTTTCTTT.

The chain combines TRBV10-1 with TRBJ2-1, with TRBD2 matching over 9 bases. Germline CDR1 reads WNHNN; CDR2 reads SYGVQD (reference sequence). The CDR3 has 17 residues. With 4 bases clipped from V and 0 bases from J, the junction kept 7 bases outside the gene matches. Here the CDR3 DNA reads TGCGCCAGCAGTGTCTCTAGCGGGACAAGCTCCTACAATGAGCAGTTCTTC. Protein product: CASSVSSGTSSYNEQFF.

The chain employs TRBV2 and TRBJ1-5; a weak D match, TRBD1 (5 bases). Trimming removed 5 bases at V and 5 bases at J, with 10 bases between. The germline V gene has CDR1 SNHLY and CDR2 FYNNEI. The CDR3 spans 13 residues. The CDR3 reads CASSPDSYQPQHF. The CDR3 DNA reads TGTGCCAGCAGTCCTGACAGTTATCAGCCCCAGCATTTT.

Worth noting for this clone: Other DNA sequences in the same sample also yield this CDR3. J is TRBJ1-1 and V is TRBV27; possible D gene TRBD1, 5 bases. Trimming pared 2 bases from V and 1 base from J, leaving 8 bases between. Germline V gene data show CDR1 as MNHEY and CDR2 as SMNVEV (reference sequence). The CDR3 extends over 14 amino acids. In nucleotides, the CDR3 is TGTGCCAGCAGTTTAGGCAGGGCGAACACTGAAGCTTTCTTT. Its protein product is CASSLGRANTEAFF.

The chain couples TRBV7-5 to TRBJ1-1. TRBV7-5 is described as a pseudogene. There are 15 residues in the CDR3. In DNA, the CDR3 is TGTGCCAGAAGCTTAGGTAACAGGAGGGGAACTGAAGCTTTCTTT. This gives the protein CARSLGNRRGTEAFF.

The genes are TRBV4-3 and TRBJ1-2; 10 bases match TRBD1. From germline, CDR1 is LGHNA and CDR2 YSLEER. With V trimmed by 4 bases and J by 4 bases, 9 bases remained unmatched. The CDR3 sequence is 16 residues long. The CDR3 bases are TGCGCCAGCAGCCTAACCGGGACAGGGGCCATCTATGGCTACACCTTC. Translated, it gives CASSLTGTGAIYGYTF.

The chain links TRBV15 to TRBJ1-1; TRBD1 matches at 7 bases. This CDR3 has 15 residues. Germline values: CDR1 LNHNV, CDR2 YYDKDF (reference sequence). Losses at the gene ends were 7 bases for V and 5 bases for J; bases not matched to a gene: 13. The CDR3 region is CATTHRQGRGTEAFF. The CDR3, as DNA: TGTGCCACCACCCACCGACAGGGAAGGGGAACTGAAGCTTTCTTT.

The chain couples TRBV25-1 to TRBJ2-7; D ambiguous. The germline CDR1 and CDR2 sequences are MGHDK and SYGVNS. Trimming stripped 2 bases from V and 12 bases from J, with 11 bases between. The CDR3 sequence is 11 residues long. The DNA of the CDR3 is TGTGCCAGCAGTGAAGCCCCCCGGTGGTACTTC. Its protein product is CASSEAPRWYF.

The rearrangement joins TRBV5-1 to TRBJ2-2, with D perhaps matching TRBD1 (5 bases). Germline V gene data show CDR1 as SGHRS and CDR2 as YFSETQ. V was cut by 4 bases and J by 7 bases, with 14 bases left in between. This CDR3 has 14 residues. In DNA form, the CDR3 reads TGCGCCAGCAGCATTGACAGCTTTATCGGGGAGCTGTTTTTT. As protein: CASSIDSFIGELFF.

The chain combines TRBV7-2 with TRBJ2-3, with D perhaps matching TRBD2 (6 bases). Per germline, CDR1 SGHTA and CDR2 FQGNSA. This CDR3 is 14 amino acids long. V was trimmed by 5 bases and J by 2 bases, leaving 11 bases between them. This CDR3 reads CASSPTRDTDTQYF. The CDR3 nucleotides are TGTGCCAGCAGCCCGACTAGAGACACAGATACGCAGTATTTT. Combining the CDR3 with reference TRBV7-2 and TRBJ2-3 gives the whole variable domain GAGVSQSPSNKVTEKGKDVELRCDPISGHTALYWYRQSLGQGLEFLIYFQGNSAPDKSGLPSDRFSAERTGGSVSTLTIQRTQQEDSAVYLCASSPTRDTDTQYFGPGTRLTVL.

A remark on this clone: Other DNA sequences in this sample translate to the same CDR3. The chain uses TRBV7-8 and TRBJ2-6; tentatively, D is TRBD2 (5 bases). The CDR3 extends over 15 amino acids. V was pared by 3 bases and J by 2 bases, with 8 bases between. Germline values: CDR1 SGHVS, CDR2 FQNEAQ. The CDR3 is CASSLSGTGANVLTF. For the CDR3, the DNA is TGTGCCAGCAGCTTGTCCGGGACTGGGGCCAACGTCCTGACTTTC. Together with reference TRBV7-8 and TRBJ2-6, the CDR3 gives the full variable domain: GAGVSQSPRYKVAKRGQDVALRCDPISGHVSLFWYQQALGQGPEFLTYFQNEAQLDKSGLPSDRFFAERPEGSVSTLKIQRTQQEDSAVYLCASSLSGTGANVLTFGAGSRLTVL.

On this clone itself: The junction differs from germline at one of its ends, possibly a read error. The chain joins TRBV11-2 to TRBJ2-4; 9 bases line up with TRBD1. Germline V gene sequence: CDR1 SGHAT, CDR2 FQNNGV. CDR3 size: 12 residues. The CDR3 DNA reads as TGTGCCAGCAGTGGACAGGGGCCGGCAAGGGTCTTC. It is translated as CASSGQGPARVF.

This rearrangement joins TRBV28 to TRBJ1-3; 8 bases fit TRBD1. This CDR3 region has 18 residues. Per germline, CDR1 MDHEN and CDR2 SYDVKM. J was trimmed by 0 bases and V by 5 bases; bases with no gene match: 12. The CDR3 reads CASSPPPGQDSSGNTIYF. The CDR3, as DNA: TGTGCCAGCAGTCCGCCGCCGGGACAGGATAGCTCTGGAAACACCATATATTTT.

This clone was seen only a few times. This rearrangement joins TRBV5-1 to TRBJ1-1; D call uncertain. Deletions cut 4 bases from V and 0 bases from J, with 7 bases between. CDR3 length equals 13 residues. CDR1 and CDR2 from the germline V gene are SGHRS and YFSETQ. CDR3 DNA: TGCGCCAGCAGCGAGGTAGTGAACACTGAAGCTTTCTTT. This gives the protein CASSEVVNTEAFF.

The genes are TRBV7-2 and TRBJ2-1; 8 bases line up with TRBD1. CDR1 is SGHTA and CDR2 is FQGNSA in the germline V gene. Germline trimming cut 5 bases from V and 3 bases from J; bases unmatched to any gene: 6. The CDR3 contains 15 residues. Here the CDR3 reads CASSRQGTSYNEQFF. CDR3 nucleotides: TGTGCCAGCAGCCGACAGGGGACAAGCTACAATGAGCAGTTCTTC.

This chain joins TRBV5-1 and TRBJ2-1, with 10 bases identical to TRBD2. Germline V lookup: CDR1 SGHRS, CDR2 YFSETQ. After removal of 0 bases from V and 4 bases from J, the junction contained 4 bases not matched to a gene. This CDR3 has 16 residues. DNA for the CDR3: TGCGCCAGCAGCTTGGCCCTAGCGGGAGTGTACAATGAGCAGTTCTTC. Protein: CASSLALAGVYNEQFF.

This clone occurred a few times. V is TRBV4-1 and J is TRBJ2-4; maybe TRBD2 (5 bases). From germline, CDR1 is MGHRA and CDR2 YSYEKL. The CDR3 extends over 17 amino acids. The V and J ends lost 3 bases and 0 bases respectively, with 15 bases between them. Here the CDR3 DNA reads TGCGCCAGCAGCCAGGAGCGGACTCCTCTAGCCAAAAACATTCAGTACTTC. This gives the protein CASSQERTPLAKNIQYF.

The chain carries TRBV27 and TRBJ1-4; D gene unclear. The CDR3 contains 16 residues. Germline lookup yields CDR1 MNHEY and CDR2 SMNVEV (reference sequence). V lost 3 bases, J lost 2 bases, and 13 bases lay in between. CDR3 nucleotide sequence: TGTGCCAGCAGTTTTATTGTCGGGAGTACTAATGAAAAACTGTTTTTT. Encoded protein: CASSFIVGSTNEKLFF. Using reference TRBV27 and TRBJ1-4 for the parts outside the CDR3, the full variable domain is EAQVTQNPRYLITVTGKKLTVTCSQNMNHEYMSWYRQDPGLGLRQIYYSMNVEVTDKGDVPEGYKVSRKEKRNFPLILESPSPNQTSLYFCASSFIVGSTNEKLFFGSGTQLSVL.